Below are 13 T cell receptor beta chains sequenced from a single sample in a study of cytomegalovirus exposure and HLA in healthy donors. Both 60 Vbeta primers and 13 Jbeta primers went into the PCR. Using immunoSEQ multiplex PCR, the repertoire was profiled, and TCRdb retains in-frame clones only, with some absent. The repertoire holds tens of thousands of clones, with approximately 76% as singletons. Input material: PBMCs. These receptors all come from a male donor in good health and CMV-seronegative.

In DNA form, the CDR3 reads TGTGCCAGCAGCGTAGCGGGAGCCTACGAGCAGTACTTC. Its protein is CASSVAGAYEQYF. The chain carries TRBV5-4 and TRBJ2-7, with 9 nucleotides matching TRBD2. The CDR3 loop spans 13 amino acids. Germline V gives CDR1 SGHNT, CDR2 YYREEE (reference sequence). With 4 bases clipped from V and 2 bases from J, the junction kept 1 base outside the gene matches.

The genes are TRBV9 and TRBJ2-3, with 13 positions matching TRBD2. After removal of 4 bases from V and 5 bases from J, the junction contained 10 bases not matched to a gene. Germline V gene lookup returns CDR1 SGDLS and CDR2 YYNGEE. The CDR3 is made up of 17 amino acids. The CDR3 protein is CASSSRLAGGMVDTQYF. The CDR3 DNA reads TGTGCCAGCAGCTCTCGACTAGCGGGGGGAATGGTAGATACGCAGTATTTT.

The rearrangement uses TRBV19 and TRBJ2-1; a possible D gene is TRBD1 (5 bases). The CDR3 consists of 12 residues. V lost 7 bases and J lost 3, with 7 bases in between. Per the germline V gene, CDR1 is LNHDA and CDR2 is SQIVND (reference sequence). As DNA, the CDR3 is TGTGCCAGTATGGGGCTCTACAATGAGCAGTTCTTC. This gives the protein CASMGLYNEQFF.

In its sample, this clone was seen once. The rearrangement links TRBV19 to TRBJ1-5, with TRBD1 as a possible D gene (6 bases). The V gene's germline CDR1 is LNHDA and CDR2 SQIVND (reference sequence). This CDR3 has 12 amino acids. Deletions cut 5 bases from V and 10 bases from J, with 12 bases between. The CDR3 reads CASSPAGVPQHF. In nucleotides, the CDR3 is TGTGCCAGTAGTCCCGCAGGGGTTCCCCAGCATTTT.

The rearrangement uses TRBV7-2 and TRBJ2-7; possible D gene TRBD2, 6 bases. This CDR3 comprises 15 residues. Germline V CDR1 and CDR2: SGHTA, FQGNSA. V shed 1 base and J shed 1 base, with 11 bases lying between them. CDR3 region: CASSLGPGLSYEQYF. CDR3 in DNA: TGTGCCAGCAGCTTAGGGCCAGGACTATCCTACGAGCAGTACTTC.

This chain links TRBV19 with TRBJ2-7; 10 bases map to TRBD1. V gave up 4 bases and J gave up 5 bases; unmatched junction bases: 11. The CDR3 consists of 16 residues. In germline, CDR1 is LNHDA, CDR2 SQIVND (reference sequence). The CDR3 reads CASSRGQGLGEDEQYF. The CDR3 bases are TGTGCCAGTAGTAGGGGACAGGGGCTAGGGGAGGACGAGCAGTACTTC.

V is TRBV30 and J is TRBJ2-5; TRBD1 aligns across 10 bases. The ends lost 1 base at V and 11 bases at J; junction bases unmatched: 7. The CDR3 has 13 amino acids. Per germline, CDR1 GTSNPN and CDR2 SVGIG (reference sequence). CDR3 loop: CAWSGQGAQEQYF. The CDR3 nucleotides read TGTGCCTGGAGTGGACAGGGGGCTCAGGAGCAGTACTTC.

This clone was counted only a few times. The V and J genes are TRBV28 and TRBJ2-3, with 10 bases aligning to TRBD2. The ends lost 5 bases at V and 6 bases at J; junction bases unmatched: 14. The CDR3 spans 17 residues. Germline CDR1 MDHEN, CDR2 SYDVKM. The CDR3 DNA reads as TGTGCCAGCAGTGAAAGGCTAGCGGGGGAAATGAGGGATACGCAGTATTTT. Its protein product is CASSERLAGEMRDTQYF. The variable domain in full, with the rest retrieved from reference TRBV28 and TRBJ2-3, is DVKVTQSSRYLVKRTGEKVFLECVQDMDHENMFWYRQDPGLGLRLIYFSYDVKMKEKGDIPEGYSVSREKKERFSLILESASTNQTSMYLCASSERLAGEMRDTQYFGPGTRLTVL.

By sample fraction, this clone is medium-sized (0.01 to 0.1%). CDR3 coding DNA: TGTGCCAGCAGTTACTTTGGACTTGACCATCAGCCCCAGCATTTT. Translation: CASSYFGLDHQPQHF. This rearrangement joins TRBV6-5 to TRBJ1-5; D not certain. Germline CDR1 MNHEY, CDR2 SVGAGI. The CDR3 is 15 residues long. Trimming removed 1 base from V and 5 bases from J, with 12 bases in between.

The chain employs TRBV7-9 and TRBJ1-4, with 11 bases matching TRBD1. The J segment lost 5 bases and the V segment lost 5 bases, leaving 7 bases of the junction unmatched. Germline values: CDR1 SEHNR, CDR2 FQNEAQ (reference sequence). This CDR3 has 16 residues. CDR3 loop: CASSPWDRGNNEKLFF. For the CDR3, the DNA is TGTGCCAGCAGCCCTTGGGACAGGGGGAACAATGAAAAACTGTTTTTT.

The chain has TRBV6-5 and TRBJ1-1; D gene unclear. Germline lookup yields CDR1 MNHEY and CDR2 SVGAGI. The V gene lost 10 bases and the J gene lost 7 bases, with 10 bases spanning the gap. The CDR3 spans 10 residues. CDR3 DNA: TGTGCCACCGGGGTTGGTGAAGCTTTCTTT. The encoded protein is CATGVGEAFF.

V is TRBV2 and J is TRBJ2-5; maybe TRBD2 (5 bases). CDR1 SNHLY and CDR2 FYNNEI come from the germline V gene. The CDR3 totals 13 residues. The CDR3 region is CAGGGQLGETQYF. The CDR3 nucleotides read TGTGCAGGAGGTGGGCAGCTAGGGGAGACCCAGTACTTC.

The V and J genes are TRBV27 and TRBJ2-4; 8 nucleotides align to TRBD1. Germline lookup yields CDR1 MNHEY and CDR2 SMNVEV (reference sequence). V dropped 2 bases and J dropped 2; count of bases not matched to a gene: 8. CDR3 size: 17 residues. The CDR3 sequence is CASSLGQGARTKNIQYF. The DNA of the CDR3 is TGTGCCAGCAGTTTAGGTCAGGGGGCGCGAACCAAAAACATTCAGTACTTC.